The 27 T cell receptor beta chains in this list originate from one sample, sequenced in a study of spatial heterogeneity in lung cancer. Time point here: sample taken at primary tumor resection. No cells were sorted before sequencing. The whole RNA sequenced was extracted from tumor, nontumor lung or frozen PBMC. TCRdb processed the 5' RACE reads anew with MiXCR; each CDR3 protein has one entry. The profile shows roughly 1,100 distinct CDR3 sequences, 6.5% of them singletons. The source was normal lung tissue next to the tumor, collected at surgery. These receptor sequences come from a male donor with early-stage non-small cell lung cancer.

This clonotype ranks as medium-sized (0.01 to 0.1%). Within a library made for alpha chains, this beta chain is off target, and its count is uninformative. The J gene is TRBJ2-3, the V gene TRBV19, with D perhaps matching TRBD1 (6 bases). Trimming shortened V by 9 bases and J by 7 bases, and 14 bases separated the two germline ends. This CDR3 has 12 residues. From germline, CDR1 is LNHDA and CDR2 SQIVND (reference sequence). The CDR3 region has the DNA TGTGCCAGCAAAGACAGGAGTAATACGCAGTATTTT. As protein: CASKDRSNTQYF.

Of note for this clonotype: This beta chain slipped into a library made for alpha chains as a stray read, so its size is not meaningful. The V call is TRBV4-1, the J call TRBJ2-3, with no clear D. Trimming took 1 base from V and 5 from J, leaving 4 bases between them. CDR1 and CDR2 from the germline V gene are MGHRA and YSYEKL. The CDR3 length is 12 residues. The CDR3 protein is CASSQVRDTQYF. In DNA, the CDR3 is TGCGCCAGCAGCCAAGTGCGAGATACGCAGTATTTT.

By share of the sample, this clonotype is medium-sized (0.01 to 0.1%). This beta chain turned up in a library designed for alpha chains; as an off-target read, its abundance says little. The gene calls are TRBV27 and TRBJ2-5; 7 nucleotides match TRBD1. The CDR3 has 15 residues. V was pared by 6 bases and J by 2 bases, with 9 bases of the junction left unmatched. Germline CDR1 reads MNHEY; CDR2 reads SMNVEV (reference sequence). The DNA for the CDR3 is TGTGCCAGCAGCTACCGACAGGGCCTACAAGAGACCCAGTACTTC. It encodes CASSYRQGLQETQYF.

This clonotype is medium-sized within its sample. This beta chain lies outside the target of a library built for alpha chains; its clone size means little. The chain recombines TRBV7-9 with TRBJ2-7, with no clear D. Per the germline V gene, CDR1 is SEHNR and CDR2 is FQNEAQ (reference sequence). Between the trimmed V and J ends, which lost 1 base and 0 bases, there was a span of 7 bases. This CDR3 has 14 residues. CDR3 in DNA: TGTGCCAGCAGCTTAGATCGCAGCTCCTACGAGCAGTACTTC. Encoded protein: CASSLDRSSYEQYF.

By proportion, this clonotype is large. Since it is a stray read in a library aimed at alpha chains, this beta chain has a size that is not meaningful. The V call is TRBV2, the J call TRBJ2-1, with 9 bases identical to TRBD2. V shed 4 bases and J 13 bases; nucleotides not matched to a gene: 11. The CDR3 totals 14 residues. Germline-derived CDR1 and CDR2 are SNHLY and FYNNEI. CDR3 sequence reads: CASSVGREGPGQFF. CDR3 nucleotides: TGTGCCAGCAGTGTGGGGCGGGAGGGCCCTGGTCAGTTCTTC.

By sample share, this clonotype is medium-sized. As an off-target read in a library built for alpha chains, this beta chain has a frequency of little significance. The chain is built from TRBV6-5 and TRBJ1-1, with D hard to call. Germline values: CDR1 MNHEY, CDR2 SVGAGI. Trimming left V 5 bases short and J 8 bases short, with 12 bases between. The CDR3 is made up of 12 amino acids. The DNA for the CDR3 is TGTGCCAGCAGTACCTTCGGGGTAGAAGCTTTCTTT. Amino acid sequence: CASSTFGVEAFF.

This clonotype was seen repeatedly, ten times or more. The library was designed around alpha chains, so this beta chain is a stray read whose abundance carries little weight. Here the CDR3 DNA reads TGTGCCAGCAGCTTCGCGGGGACTGAAGCTTTCTTT. This encodes CASSFAGTEAFF. V is TRBV5-4 and J is TRBJ1-1; D not resolved. Trimming cost V 2 bases and J 5 bases, with 7 bases left between them. Germline V gene data show CDR1 as SGHNT and CDR2 as YYREEE (reference sequence). There are 12 residues in the CDR3.

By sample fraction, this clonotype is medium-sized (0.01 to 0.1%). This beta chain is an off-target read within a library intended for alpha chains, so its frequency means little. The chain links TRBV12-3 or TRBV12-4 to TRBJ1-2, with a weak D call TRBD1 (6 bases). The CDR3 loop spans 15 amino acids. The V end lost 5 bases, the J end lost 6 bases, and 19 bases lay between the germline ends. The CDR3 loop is CASSPSPGARDGYTF. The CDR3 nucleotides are TGTGCCAGCAGTCCAAGCCCGGGGGCAAGGGATGGCTACACCTTC.

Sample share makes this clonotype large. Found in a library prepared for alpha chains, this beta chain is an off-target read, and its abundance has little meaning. CDR3 coding DNA: TGTGCCAGCAGTTTGGGGGACTTAGAGACCCAGTACTTC. Protein: CASSLGDLETQYF. The chain carries TRBV28 and TRBJ2-5; a weak D match, TRBD2 (6 bases). V was shortened by 3 bases and J by 4 bases, with 9 bases between the two germline ends. The germline gives CDR1 MDHEN, CDR2 SYDVKM. The CDR3 extends over 13 amino acids.

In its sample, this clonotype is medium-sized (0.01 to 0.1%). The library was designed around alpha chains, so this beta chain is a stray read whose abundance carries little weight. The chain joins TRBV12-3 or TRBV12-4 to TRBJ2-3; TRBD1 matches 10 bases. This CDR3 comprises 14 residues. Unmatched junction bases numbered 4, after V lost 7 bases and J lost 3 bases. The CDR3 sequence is CASNGDRGTDTQYF. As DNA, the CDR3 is TGTGCCAGCAATGGGGACAGGGGTACAGATACGCAGTATTTT.

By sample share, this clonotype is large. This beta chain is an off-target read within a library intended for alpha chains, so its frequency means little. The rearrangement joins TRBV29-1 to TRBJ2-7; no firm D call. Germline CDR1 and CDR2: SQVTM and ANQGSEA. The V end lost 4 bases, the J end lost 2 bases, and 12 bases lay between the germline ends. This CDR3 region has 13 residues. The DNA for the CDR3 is TGCAGCGTTGTTTGGCTCGGAGCCTACGAGCAGTACTTC. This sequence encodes CSVVWLGAYEQYF.

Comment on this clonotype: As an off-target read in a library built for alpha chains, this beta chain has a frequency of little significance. The CDR3, as DNA: TGTGCCAGCCTAGAAGGGGGTCGACCCTACGAGCAGTACTTC. This encodes CASLEGGRPYEQYF. The chain recombines TRBV6-6 with TRBJ2-7, with D tentatively TRBD1 (6 bases). V was cut by 8 bases and J by 2 bases, with 16 bases left in between. Looked up from germline, CDR1 is MNHNY and CDR2 is SVGAGI (reference sequence). The CDR3 has 14 amino acids.

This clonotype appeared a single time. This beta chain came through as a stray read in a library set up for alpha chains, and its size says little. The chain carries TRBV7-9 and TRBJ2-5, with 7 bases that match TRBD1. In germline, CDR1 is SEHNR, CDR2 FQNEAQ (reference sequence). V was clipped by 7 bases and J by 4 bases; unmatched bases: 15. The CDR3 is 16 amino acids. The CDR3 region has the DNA TGTGCCAGCACCGCGAGACAGGGCCTCAAGCGAGAGACCCAGTACTTC. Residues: CASTARQGLKRETQYF.

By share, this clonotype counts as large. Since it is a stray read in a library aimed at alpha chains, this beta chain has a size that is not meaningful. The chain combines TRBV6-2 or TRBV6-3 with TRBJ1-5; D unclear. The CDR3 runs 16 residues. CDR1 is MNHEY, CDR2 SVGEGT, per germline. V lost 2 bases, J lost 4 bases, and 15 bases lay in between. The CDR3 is CASSYGMEGANQPQHF. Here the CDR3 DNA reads TGTGCCAGCAGTTACGGCATGGAAGGTGCAAATCAGCCCCAGCATTTT.

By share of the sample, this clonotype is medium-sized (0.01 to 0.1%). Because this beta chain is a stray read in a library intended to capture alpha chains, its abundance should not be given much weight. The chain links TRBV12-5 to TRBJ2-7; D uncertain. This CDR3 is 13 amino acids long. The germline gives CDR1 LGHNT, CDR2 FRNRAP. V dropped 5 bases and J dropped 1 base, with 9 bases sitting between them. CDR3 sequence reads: CASGPTGSYEQYF. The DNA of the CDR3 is TGTGCTAGTGGTCCGACGGGTTCCTACGAGCAGTACTTC.

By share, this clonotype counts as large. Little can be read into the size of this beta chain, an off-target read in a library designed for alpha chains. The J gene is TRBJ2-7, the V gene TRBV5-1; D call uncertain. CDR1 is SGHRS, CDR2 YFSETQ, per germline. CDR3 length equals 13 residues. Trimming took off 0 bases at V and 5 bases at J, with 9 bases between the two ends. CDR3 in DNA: TGCGCCAGCAGCTTGGAGGTCCGAGACGAGCAGTACTTC. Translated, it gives CASSLEVRDEQYF.

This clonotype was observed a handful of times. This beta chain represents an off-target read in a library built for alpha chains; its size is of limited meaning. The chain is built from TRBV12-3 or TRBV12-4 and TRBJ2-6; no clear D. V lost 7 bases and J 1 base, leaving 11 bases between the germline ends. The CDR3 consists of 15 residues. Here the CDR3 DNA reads TGTGCCAGCACGACCCTCTCTTCTGGGGCCAACGTCCTGACTTTC. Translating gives CASTTLSSGANVLTF.

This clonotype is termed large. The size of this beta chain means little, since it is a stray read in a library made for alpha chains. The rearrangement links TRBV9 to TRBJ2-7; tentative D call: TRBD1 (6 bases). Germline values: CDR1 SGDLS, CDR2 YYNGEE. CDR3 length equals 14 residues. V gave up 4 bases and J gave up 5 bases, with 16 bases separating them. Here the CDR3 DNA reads TGTGCCAGCAGCACCCGGGACATCCCCGACGAGCAGTACTTC. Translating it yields CASSTRDIPDEQYF.

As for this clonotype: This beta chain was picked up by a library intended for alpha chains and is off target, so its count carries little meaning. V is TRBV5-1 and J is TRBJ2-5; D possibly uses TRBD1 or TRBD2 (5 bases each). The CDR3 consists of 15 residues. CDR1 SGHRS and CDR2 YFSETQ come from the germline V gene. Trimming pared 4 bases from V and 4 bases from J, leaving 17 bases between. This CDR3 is CASSDPGRGGETQYF. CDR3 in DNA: TGCGCCAGCAGCGACCCAGGGAGAGGCGGAGAGACCCAGTACTTC.

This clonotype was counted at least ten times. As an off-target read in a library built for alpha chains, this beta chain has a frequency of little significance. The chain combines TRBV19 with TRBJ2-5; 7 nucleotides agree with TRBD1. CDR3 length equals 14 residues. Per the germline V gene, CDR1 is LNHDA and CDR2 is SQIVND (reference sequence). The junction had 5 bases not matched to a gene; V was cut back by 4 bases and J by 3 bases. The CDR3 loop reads CASSTRDREETQYF. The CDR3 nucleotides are TGTGCCAGTAGTACCCGGGACAGAGAAGAGACCCAGTACTTC.

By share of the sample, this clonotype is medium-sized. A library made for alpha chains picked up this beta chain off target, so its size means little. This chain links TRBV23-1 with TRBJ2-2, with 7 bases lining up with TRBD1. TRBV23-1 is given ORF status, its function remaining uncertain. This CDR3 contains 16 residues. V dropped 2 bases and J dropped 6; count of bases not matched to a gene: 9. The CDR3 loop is CASSQREGGEAGELFF. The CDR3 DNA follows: TGCGCCAGCAGTCAAAGGGAAGGGGGCGAGGCCGGGGAGCTGTTTTTT.

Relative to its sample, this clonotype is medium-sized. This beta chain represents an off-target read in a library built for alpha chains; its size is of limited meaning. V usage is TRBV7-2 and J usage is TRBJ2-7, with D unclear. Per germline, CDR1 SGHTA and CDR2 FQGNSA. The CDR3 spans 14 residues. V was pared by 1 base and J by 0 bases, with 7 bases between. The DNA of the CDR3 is TGTGCCAGCAGCTTAGATACCCGCTCCTACGAGCAGTACTTC. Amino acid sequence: CASSLDTRSYEQYF.

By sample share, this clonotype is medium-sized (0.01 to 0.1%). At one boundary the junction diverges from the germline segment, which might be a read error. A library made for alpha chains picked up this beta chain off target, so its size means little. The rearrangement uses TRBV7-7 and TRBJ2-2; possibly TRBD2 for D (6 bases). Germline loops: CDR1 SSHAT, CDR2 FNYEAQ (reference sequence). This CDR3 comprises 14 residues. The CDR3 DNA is TGTGCTAGCAGCGGGCCGACTTACACCGGGGAGCTGTTTTTT. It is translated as CASSGPTYTGELFF.

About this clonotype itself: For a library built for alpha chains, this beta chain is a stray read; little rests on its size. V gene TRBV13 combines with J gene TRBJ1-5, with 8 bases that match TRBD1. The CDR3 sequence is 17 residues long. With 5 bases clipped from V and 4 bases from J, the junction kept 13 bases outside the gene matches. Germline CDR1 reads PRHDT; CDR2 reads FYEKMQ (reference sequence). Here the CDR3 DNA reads TGTGCCAGCAGCCTCCGGACAGGGAGGACCCGAAATCAGCCCCAGCATTTT. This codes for CASSLRTGRTRNQPQHF.

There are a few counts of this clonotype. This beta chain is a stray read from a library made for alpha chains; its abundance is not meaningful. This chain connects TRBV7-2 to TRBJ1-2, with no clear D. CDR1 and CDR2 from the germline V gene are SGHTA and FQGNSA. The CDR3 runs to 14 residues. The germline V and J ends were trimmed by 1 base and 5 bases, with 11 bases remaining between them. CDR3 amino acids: CASSLGGIYYGYTF. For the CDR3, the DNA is TGTGCCAGCAGCTTAGGAGGGATTTATTATGGCTACACCTTC.

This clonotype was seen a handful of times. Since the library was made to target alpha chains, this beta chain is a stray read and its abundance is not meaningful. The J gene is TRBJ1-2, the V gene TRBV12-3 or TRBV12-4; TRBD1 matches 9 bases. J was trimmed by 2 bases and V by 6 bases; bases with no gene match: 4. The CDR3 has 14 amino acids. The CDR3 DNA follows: TGTGCCAGCAGCCCGGGACAGGGAAACTATGGCTACACCTTC. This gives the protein CASSPGQGNYGYTF.

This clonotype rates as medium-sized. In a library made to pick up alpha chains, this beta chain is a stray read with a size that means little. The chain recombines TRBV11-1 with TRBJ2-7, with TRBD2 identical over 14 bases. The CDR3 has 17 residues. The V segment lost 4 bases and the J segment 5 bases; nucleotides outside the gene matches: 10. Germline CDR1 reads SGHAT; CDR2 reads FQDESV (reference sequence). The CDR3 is CASSSTLGLAGAHEQYF. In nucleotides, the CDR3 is TGTGCCAGCAGCTCTACGCTGGGACTAGCGGGGGCCCACGAGCAGTACTTC.